Below are 17 T cell receptor beta chains sequenced from a single sample in a study of blood T cell repertoires in COVID-19. The data were produced by immunoSEQ multiplex PCR, yet TCRdb's version contains in-frame clones alone and is incomplete. The table shows 250,000 or so clones, with more than 75% occurring only once. What was sequenced was PBMCs or T cells enriched from blood (not recorded which). All receptors derive from a woman aged 50 to 60 who had recovered from COVID-19.

The chain recombines TRBV19 with TRBJ2-2; 11 nucleotides agree with TRBD2. Trimming cost V 5 bases and J 6 bases; bases outside gene matches: 5. The germline CDR1 and CDR2 sequences are LNHDA and SQIVND (reference sequence). The CDR3 consists of 15 residues. CDR3 in amino acids: CASSFSGRAPGELFF. CDR3 DNA sequence: TGTGCCAGTAGTTTTAGCGGGAGGGCCCCCGGGGAGCTGTTTTTT.

The chain combines TRBV10-3 with TRBJ2-1, with TRBD2 matching 14 bases. V dropped 0 bases and J dropped 5; count of bases not matched to a gene: 6. This CDR3 comprises 18 residues. Germline-derived CDR1 and CDR2 are ENHRY and SYGVKD. The chain's CDR3 is CAISESAGTSGSNNEQFF. In DNA, the CDR3 is TGTGCCATCAGTGAGTCGGCCGGGACTAGCGGGAGCAACAATGAGCAGTTCTTC.

The CDR3 region is CASSPRPRRATYEQYF. As DNA, the CDR3 is TGTGCCAGCAGCCCCCGACCCCGCAGGGCCACCTACGAGCAGTACTTC. The rearrangement links TRBV11-2 to TRBJ2-7; D may be TRBD1 (5 bases). The CDR3 is made up of 16 amino acids. CDR1 SGHAT and CDR2 FQNNGV come from the germline V gene. Trimming took off 5 bases at V and 2 bases at J, with 19 bases between the two ends. The entire variable domain, with the rest obtained from reference TRBV11-2 and TRBJ2-7, is as follows: EAGVAQSPRYKIIEKRQSVAFWCNPISGHATLYWYQQILGQGPKLLIQFQNNGVVDDSQLPKDRFSAERLKGVDSTLKIQPAKLEDSAVYLCASSPRPRRATYEQYFGPGTRLTVT.

The chain uses TRBV7-9 and TRBJ1-2, with D perhaps TRBD1 (5 bases). The CDR3 consists of 15 residues. V lost 5 bases, J lost 8 bases, and 21 bases lay in between. CDR1 SEHNR and CDR2 FQNEAQ come from the germline V gene (reference sequence). The chain's CDR3 is CASSTRGRMVLGYTF. CDR3 nucleotide sequence: TGTGCCAGCAGCACAAGGGGCAGGATGGTTTTAGGCTACACCTTC.

V usage is TRBV18 and J usage is TRBJ1-1; TRBD1 matches at 8 bases. This CDR3 comprises 18 residues. The V gene's germline CDR1 is KGHSH and CDR2 LQKENI. V dropped 2 bases and J dropped 0; count of bases not matched to a gene: 11. The CDR3 reads CASSPRGQGGSMNTEAFF. CDR3 bases: TGTGCCAGCTCACCAAGAGGACAGGGAGGGTCCATGAACACTGAAGCTTTCTTT. Full variable domain (remainder filled in from reference TRBV18 and TRBJ1-1): NAGVMQNPRHLVRRRGQEARLRCSPMKGHSHVYWYRQLPEEGLKFMVYLQKENIIDESGMPKERFSAEFPKEGPSILRIQQVVRGDSAAYFCASSPRGQGGSMNTEAFFGQGTRLTVV.

The gene calls are TRBV14 and TRBJ2-2; TRBD2 aligns across 9 bases. CDR3 size: 17 residues. Trimming took 4 bases from V and 7 from J; bases not matched to a gene: 13. Germline CDR1 SGHDN, CDR2 FVKESK. CDR3 residues: CASSRKSGTSRVGELFF. The DNA for the CDR3 is TGTGCCAGCAGCCGCAAGTCCGGGACTAGCCGTGTCGGGGAGCTGTTTTTT. Combining the CDR3 with reference TRBV14 and TRBJ2-2 gives the whole variable domain EAGVTQFPSHSVIEKGQTVTLRCDPISGHDNLYWYRRVMGKEIKFLLHFVKESKQDESGMPNNRFLAERTGGTYSTLKVQPAELEDSGVYFCASSRKSGTSRVGELFFGEGSRLTVL.

This chain joins TRBV6-1 and TRBJ1-5, with D perhaps matching TRBD1 (5 bases). V was trimmed by 0 bases and J by 0 bases, leaving 9 bases between them. The CDR3 extends over 16 amino acids. Germline-derived CDR1 and CDR2 are MNHNS and SASEGT. This chain's CDR3 is CASSEARQFSNQPQHF. CDR3 DNA sequence: TGTGCCAGCAGTGAAGCGAGACAGTTTAGCAATCAGCCCCAGCATTTT.

CDR3 DNA: TGTGCCAGCAGGGGGGACATAGGTATCACAACTAATGAAAAACTGTTTTTT. Residues: CASRGDIGITTNEKLFF. The chain recombines TRBV7-9 with TRBJ1-4, with a possible D match to TRBD1 (6 bases). The CDR3 has 17 amino acids. Germline V CDR1 and CDR2: SEHNR, FQNEAQ (reference sequence). V was pared by 6 bases and J by 0 bases, with 17 bases between.

As to this clone: The sample holds other DNA sequences that translate to the same CDR3. This chain uses TRBV18 with TRBJ2-5, with TRBD2 as a possible D gene (5 bases). CDR3 size: 13 residues. Looked up from germline, CDR1 is KGHSH and CDR2 is LQKENI. V was clipped by 3 bases and J by 3 bases, with 8 bases between them. The CDR3 nucleotides are TGTGCCAGCTCACCCACCGGGGAAGAGACCCAGTACTTC. This sequence encodes CASSPTGEETQYF.

This chain connects TRBV10-1 to TRBJ1-3, with 12 bases fitting TRBD1. This CDR3 spans 15 amino acids. In germline, CDR1 is WNHNN, CDR2 SYGVQD (reference sequence). The V and J ends lost 10 bases and 4 bases, in that order; junction bases with no gene match: 8. The chain's CDR3 is CANFTGQGAGNTIYF. For the CDR3, the DNA is TGCGCCAACTTCACGGGACAGGGGGCCGGAAACACCATATATTTT.

The chain is built from TRBV27 and TRBJ2-7, with D maybe TRBD2 (6 bases). V lost 5 bases to trimming and J lost 3 bases, with 17 bases between them. Germline V gene lookup returns CDR1 MNHEY and CDR2 SMNVEV (reference sequence). This CDR3 has 15 amino acids. The CDR3 DNA is TGTGCCAGCAGTGAAAACCCGGGACTGGTCTACGAGCAGTACTTC. It yields the protein CASSENPGLVYEQYF.

J is TRBJ2-5 and V is TRBV7-2; D is ambiguous. The CDR3 consists of 14 residues. Germline values: CDR1 SGHTA, CDR2 FQGNSA. V was pared by 5 bases and J by 5 bases, with 15 bases between. Here the CDR3 DNA reads TGTGCCAGCAGCAACCGCGGCATTCTTGAGACCCAGTACTTC. The encoded protein is CASSNRGILETQYF.

This chain uses TRBV27 with TRBJ2-1, with D possibly being TRBD2 (5 bases). CDR3 length: 15 residues. Germline CDR1 reads MNHEY; CDR2 reads SMNVEV (reference sequence). V was clipped by 8 bases and J by 4 bases, with 18 bases between them. The CDR3 DNA follows: TGTGCCAGCCAACCGGCGAGCGGACCATACAATGAGCAGTTCTTC. This translates into CASQPASGPYNEQFF.

The genes are TRBV19 and TRBJ1-2; D uncertain. V was shortened by 3 bases and J by 3 bases, with 11 bases between the two germline ends. The CDR3 is 14 amino acids. Germline loops: CDR1 LNHDA, CDR2 SQIVND (reference sequence). In DNA form, the CDR3 reads TGTGCCAGTAGTATGGATTTCGGAGACTATGGCTACACCTTC. Protein sequence: CASSMDFGDYGYTF.

The rearrangement joins TRBV24-1 to TRBJ2-3; a weak D match, TRBD2 (5 bases). Germline CDR1 is KGHDR and CDR2 is SFDVKD. V lost 3 bases, J lost 2 bases, and 8 bases lay in between. The CDR3 is 14 residues long. CDR3 sequence (DNA): TGTGCCACCAGTGATGGGAGTCACACAGATACGCAGTATTTT. It translates to CATSDGSHTDTQYF.

The chain is built from TRBV5-1 and TRBJ2-1; 7 nucleotides agree with TRBD2. The trim removed 4 bases at V and 2 bases at J, leaving 3 bases unmatched. Germline CDR1 SGHRS, CDR2 YFSETQ. The CDR3 contains 14 residues. This chain's CDR3 is CASSQGLAYNEQFF. The CDR3 nucleotides read TGCGCCAGCAGCCAAGGACTAGCCTACAATGAGCAGTTCTTC.

This rearrangement joins TRBV19 to TRBJ1-1, with TRBD1 as a possible D gene (6 bases). The CDR3 contains 14 residues. V lost 2 bases to trimming and J lost 4 bases, with 11 bases between them. Germline V CDR1 and CDR2: LNHDA, SQIVND (reference sequence). The DNA of the CDR3 is TGTGCCAGTAGTATACGAGGACAGTCCACTGAAGCTTTCTTT. Protein product: CASSIRGQSTEAFF.